This T cell receptor (beta chain) was identified in a study of T cells after yellow fever vaccination. Comment on this clonotype: As yet, its antigen is unknown.

General study results and limits: Post-booster repertoires again held most primary-vaccination clones (just under 97% CD4, over 80% CD8).

V dropped 4 bases and J dropped 9; count of bases not matched to a gene: 3. The CDR3 loop spans 12 amino acids. Germline-derived CDR1 and CDR2 are ENHRY and SYGVKD. TCRdb passed the 5' RACE reads through MiXCR, listing each CDR3 protein once. The sample holds 170,000 or so distinct CDR3 sequences; 6.2% are singletons and the top ten take less than 3%. This sequence originates from a man aged 18-30 years who received the YFV17D yellow fever vaccine. The sample in question was CD4+ T cells sorted from PBMCs, obtained on the day of the first yellow fever vaccination. This rearrangement joins TRBV10-3 to TRBJ2-1; TRBD2 matches at 7 bases. In DNA form, the CDR3 reads TGTGCCATCAGTGGGCCGGGGGGTGAGCAGTTCTTC. This encodes CAISGPGGEQFF.